The clone carrying this T cell receptor (beta chain) was seen only a few times. Its specificity is unknown. From germline, CDR1 is MNHEY and CDR2 SVGEGT. Trimming shortened V by 7 bases and J by 0 bases, and 12 bases separated the two germline ends. The CDR3 covers 14 residues. Initially, at the first diagnosis of hyperthyroidism and before any ophthalmopathy symptoms, blood was sampled. The sample originates from a study of T cells in Graves' hyperthyroidism and ophthalmopathy. Study context: Initial diagnosis, before any treatment, was when peripheral blood was collected.

Whole-study findings and limits: Within blood appeared most thyroid clonotypes that had expanded above 0.001. By a 13 V-J model, ophthalmopathy was set apart from stable hyperthyroidism.

The CDR3 regions of TCR beta were amplified from RNA transcripts. HTBI primers were the set used in a first-round RT-PCR of the TCR CDR3. In TCRdb, the multiplex PCR reads were re-called with MiXCR into one record per CDR3 protein. Of some 600,000 distinct CDR3 sequences listed, approximately 15% were seen once; the top ten hold 5% to 7%. The sequence was obtained from a woman under 40 with Graves' hyperthyroidism that later progressed to Graves' ophthalmopathy. Sequenced material: blood. V and J are TRBV6-2 or TRBV6-3 and TRBJ1-1; D ambiguous. In nucleotides, the CDR3 is TGTGCCAGCATCACACCCGGGGTGAACACTGAAGCTTTCTTT. Translation gives CASITPGVNTEAFF.